The rows below give T cell receptor beta chains drawn from one sample of a study of blood T cell repertoires in COVID-19. The data were produced by immunoSEQ multiplex PCR, yet TCRdb's version contains in-frame clones alone and is incomplete. The sample lists about 240,000 clones, roughly 80% occurring once. Sequencing was done on a sample of peripheral blood. The origin of the receptors is a woman aged 80 or over with COVID-19, enrolled during active disease. Each CDR3 is given with its conserved first and last residue. The order of the fields is V gene, clone size, D gene, J gene, CDR3 DNA, CDR3 protein. D genes are given only for firm matches. Clone size appears in some rows only: once, few, many, or a class for an expanded clone.

>TRBV29-1|-|TRBD1|TRBJ2-5
TGCAGCGTTGGACAGGGGGTAGGAGAGACCCAGTACTTC
CSVGQGVGETQYF
>TRBV6-1|-|-|TRBJ1-1
TGTGCCAGCAGTTATGGGAGCACTGAAGCTTTCTTT
CASSYGSTEAFF
>TRBV11-2|-|-|TRBJ1-3
TGTGCCAGCAGCTCCAGCCCGGCGGGTCTCAGTAACTCTGGAAACACCATATATTTT
CASSSSPAGLSNSGNTIYF
>TRBV5-1|once|-|TRBJ1-4
TGCGCCAGCAGTTATTCAACTAATGAAAAACTGTTTTTT
CASSYSTNEKLFF
>TRBV2|-|TRBD1|TRBJ2-2
TGTGCCAGCAGGGGGGACAGCAACACCGGGGAGCTGTTTTTT
CASRGDSNTGELFF
>TRBV18|-|-|TRBJ2-3
TGTGCCAGCTCACCATCCGCGGGGATAAGCACAGATACGCAGTATTTT
CASSPSAGISTDTQYF
>TRBV12-5|-|-|TRBJ1-5
TGTGCTAGTGGTTCCCCACGAAGGGGGGAGGGAAATCAGCCCCAGCATTTT
CASGSPRRGEGNQPQHF
>TRBV5-1|few|TRBD1|TRBJ1-3
TGCGCCAGCAGCTTGGCCCTGGGACAGTCATCTGGAAACACCATATATTTT
CASSLALGQSSGNTIYF
>TRBV14|-|TRBD2|TRBJ2-1
TGTGCCAGCAGCAAGGCTAGCGGGGGGTCAGAGCAGTTCTTC
CASSKASGGSEQFF
>TRBV24-1|few|-|TRBJ2-7
TGTGCCACCAGCCAGGCGGGCACCTACGAGCAGTACTTC
CATSQAGTYEQYF
>TRBV4-1|many|-|TRBJ1-6
TGCGCCAGCAGCCGGCAGCAGGCTGAAAACTCACCCCTCCACTTT
CASSRQQAENSPLHF
>TRBV14|once|TRBD1|TRBJ2-1
TGTGCCAGCAGCCAAGAGACAGGGGGTGGTGGTGAGCAGTTCTTC
CASSQETGGGGEQFF
>TRBV5-1|once|TRBD1|TRBJ2-7
TGCGCCAGCAGCCGAGGGTCCGGGACAGGGACATCCTACGAGCAGTACTTC
CASSRGSGTGTSYEQYF
>TRBV9|-|-|TRBJ2-3
TGTGCCAGCAGCCCTCGGGGGAGTAACGAAGCTACGCAGTATTTT
CASSPRGSNEATQYF
>TRBV7-8|-|-|TRBJ1-1
TGTGCCAGCAGCTTATGGAGCGGCCGGCCTGAAGCTTTCTTT
CASSLWSGRPEAFF
>TRBV7-8|-|-|TRBJ1-1
TGTGCCAGCAGCTTAGGACAGCTCACTGAAGCTTTCTTT
CASSLGQLTEAFF
>TRBV4-3|few|TRBD1|TRBJ1-2
TGCGCCAGCAGCCCCACAGGGGTTGTCTATGGCTACACCTTC
CASSPTGVVYGYTF
>TRBV7-2|-|TRBD2|TRBJ2-5
TGTGCCAGCAGCTTAGGATTAGCGGGGTGGCAAGAGACCCAGTACTTC
CASSLGLAGWQETQYF
>TRBV5-1|-|TRBD1|TRBJ1-3
TGCGCCAGCAGCTCGAGACAGGGGAGCTCTGGAAACACCATATATTTT
CASSSRQGSSGNTIYF
>TRBV28|-|TRBD1|TRBJ1-1
TGTGCCAGCAGTTTCGGGGACAGGGTCACTGAAGCTTTCTTT
CASSFGDRVTEAFF
>TRBV6-6|few|-|TRBJ1-4
TGTGCCAGCAGGTCACAGGGATCTGGTGAAAAACTGTTTTTT
CASRSQGSGEKLFF
>TRBV27|-|-|TRBJ2-7
TGTGCCAGCAGCCAACAGGGTCATCACCCCTACGAGCAGTACTTC
CASSQQGHHPYEQYF
>TRBV27|-|-|TRBJ2-7
TGTGCCAGCAGTAGAGGAGGGTCCTACGAGCAGTACTTC
CASSRGGSYEQYF
>TRBV6-6|-|-|TRBJ1-2
TGTGCCAGCAGTAACGAGGGGAGGCATGGCTACACCTTC
CASSNEGRHGYTF
>TRBV28|-|TRBD1|TRBJ1-2
TGTGCCAGCAGTTCCTGGGGGTTAGGGGGACAGTCTGCAGGCTACACCTTC
CASSSWGLGGQSAGYTF
>TRBV7-2|-|TRBD1|TRBJ1-1
TGTGCCAGCAGCTTCCGACAGGGGAACACTGAAGCTTTCTTT
CASSFRQGNTEAFF